The sequence of this T cell receptor beta chain was determined in a study of preoperative IRX-2 immunotherapy in early breast cancer. Germline V gene sequence: CDR1 KGHSH, CDR2 LQKENI. The CDR3 spans 16 residues. With V trimmed by 3 bases and J by 10 bases, 14 bases remained unmatched. This sample's treatment: preoperative locoregional IRX-2 cytokine immunotherapy. Patients received preoperative, locoregional IRX-2 cytokine immunotherapy in a phase Ib study. Produced via immunoSEQ multiplex PCR; TCRdb's table is partial and in-frame only. The table shows about 26,000 clones, with approximately 72% occurring only once.

The chain is built from TRBV18 and TRBJ1-2; TRBD1 aligns across 10 bases. The sequence was obtained from a human donor with breast cancer. The material was lymph node tissue, obtained after IRX-2 immunotherapy. CDR3 coding DNA: TGTGCCAGCTCACCCCTCGGACAGGGGGACTTGACTGTCTACACCTTC. Its translation: CASSPLGQGDLTVYTF.